This entry lists 5 T cell receptor beta chains sequenced from one sample in a study of T-cell memory formation after mild COVID-19. TCRdb reprocessed the 5' RACE reads with MiXCR, giving one entry per CDR3 protein. In the table there are some 290,000 distinct CDR3 sequences, about 16% of which are singletons. Sequenced sample: PBMCs or a T cell subset sorted from them (not recorded which). The origin of the receptors is a man younger than 30 who had mild COVID-19 (a few samples of this study predate the infection). Cell type and time point are not known.

The chain links TRBV28 to TRBJ1-1; 9 nucleotides line up with TRBD1. Trimming removed 5 bases from V and 4 bases from J; junction bases left unmatched: 8. From germline, CDR1 is MDHEN and CDR2 SYDVKM. The CDR3 length is 15 residues. CDR3 region: CASSSNRGRVTEAFF. The CDR3 region has the DNA TGTGCCAGCAGTAGTAACAGGGGGCGCGTCACTGAAGCTTTCTTT.

This clonotype was seen a handful of times. The J gene is TRBJ2-5, the V gene TRBV4-3; D not resolved. The V gene's germline CDR1 is LGHNA and CDR2 YSLEER. V lost 0 bases and J lost 4, with 6 bases in between. The CDR3 loop spans 13 amino acids. In nucleotides, the CDR3 is TGCGCCAGCAGCCAAGATCAAAGAGAGACCCAGTACTTC. It is translated as CASSQDQRETQYF.

The table lists this clonotype with a count of one. The V call is TRBV6-2 or TRBV6-3, the J call TRBJ2-3; a possible D gene is TRBD2 (6 bases). Trimming shortened V by 7 bases and J by 4 bases, and 15 bases separated the two germline ends. Germline loops: CDR1 MNHEY, CDR2 SVGEGT. This CDR3 is built from 14 residues. CDR3 sequence: CASNPWGGPDTQYF. The CDR3 nucleotides are TGTGCCAGCAACCCTTGGGGAGGCCCAGATACGCAGTATTTT.

The CDR3 protein is CSVELRGANTGELFF. CDR3 sequence (DNA): TGCAGCGTTGAACTTCGGGGGGCGAACACCGGGGAGCTGTTTTTT. The rearrangement links TRBV29-1 to TRBJ2-2; 7 bases line up with TRBD2. CDR1 is SQVTM, CDR2 ANQGSEA, per germline. This CDR3 contains 15 residues. Trimming at V came to 2 bases and at J to 0 bases, leaving 3 bases not matched to a gene.

The chain combines TRBV20-1 with TRBJ1-5; D is unresolved. The CDR3 has 14 residues. Germline V gives CDR1 DFQATT, CDR2 SNEGSKA (reference sequence). The germline V and J ends were trimmed by 2 bases and 4 bases, with 12 bases remaining between them. The CDR3 loop reads CSARPNLGNQPQHF. As DNA, the CDR3 is TGCAGTGCTAGACCGAACCTGGGTAATCAGCCCCAGCATTTT.